A selection of T cell receptor beta chains follows, all from one sample in a study of blood T cell repertoires in COVID-19. Clones were sequenced by immunoSEQ multiplex PCR, and TCRdb holds only the in-frame ones, with some missing. The sample contains about 400,000 clones, 70% to 90% of which appear only once. Input material: PBMCs or T cells enriched from blood (not recorded which). These receptors were obtained from a man between 40 and 49 years old in a cohort exposed to, infected with or recovered from COVID-19 (not recorded which). Each CDR3 is given with its conserved first and last residue. Fields, in order: D gene, V gene, J gene, clone size, CDR3 DNA, CDR3 protein. The D gene is left open where the match is weak. Expanded clones get a size class; other rows say once, few or many, or leave the size out.

D gene: NA
V gene: TRBV28
J gene: TRBJ1-4
clone size: few
CDR3 DNA: TGTGCCAGCAGGAGGCCACAAATAGGAGAAAAACTGTTTTTT
CDR3 protein: CASRRPQIGEKLFF

D gene: TRBD2
V gene: TRBV7-9
J gene: TRBJ2-1
clone size: NA
CDR3 DNA: TGTGCCAGCAGTTCGGGGGGGGAGTACCCCTACAATGAGCAGTTCTTC
CDR3 protein: CASSSGGEYPYNEQFF

D gene: TRBD2
V gene: TRBV5-1
J gene: TRBJ2-3
clone size: NA
CDR3 DNA: TGCGCCAGCAGCTTGACTAGCGGCGGCGCAGATACGCAGTATTTT
CDR3 protein: CASSLTSGGADTQYF

D gene: TRBD2
V gene: TRBV18
J gene: TRBJ2-7
clone size: NA
CDR3 DNA: TGTGCCAGCTCGTCCCGACAGGGGTTACTAGCGGGAACCTACGAGCAGTACTTC
CDR3 protein: CASSSRQGLLAGTYEQYF

D gene: TRBD2
V gene: TRBV20-1
J gene: TRBJ2-1
clone size: NA
CDR3 DNA: TGCAGTGCTAGTTCCAGCGGGAGCTACAATGAGCAGTTCTTC
CDR3 protein: CSASSSGSYNEQFF

D gene: NA
V gene: TRBV7-9
J gene: TRBJ2-3
clone size: NA
CDR3 DNA: TGTGCCAGCAGCTTAGTCCCGGGGGGCGCAGATACGCAGTATTTT
CDR3 protein: CASSLVPGGADTQYF

D gene: TRBD2
V gene: TRBV5-1
J gene: TRBJ2-7
clone size: NA
CDR3 DNA: TGCGCCAGCAGCTTGGTAGCGGGAGAAGGCTACGAGCAGTACTTC
CDR3 protein: CASSLVAGEGYEQYF

D gene: NA
V gene: TRBV5-1
J gene: TRBJ1-4
clone size: NA
CDR3 DNA: TGCGCCAGCAGCTTGGTCGGGAAGGGGGTTAATGAAAAACTGTTTTTT
CDR3 protein: CASSLVGKGVNEKLFF

D gene: TRBD1
V gene: TRBV5-1
J gene: TRBJ2-3
clone size: NA
CDR3 DNA: TGCGCCAGCAGCTCAACGGGACAGAACACAGATACGCAGTATTTT
CDR3 protein: CASSSTGQNTDTQYF

D gene: NA
V gene: TRBV5-4
J gene: TRBJ1-2
clone size: NA
CDR3 DNA: TGTGCCAGCAGCGTTGTTTTGGGGGGGATCAGTGGCTACACCTTC
CDR3 protein: CASSVVLGGISGYTF

D gene: NA
V gene: TRBV5-1
J gene: TRBJ1-4
clone size: NA
CDR3 DNA: TGCGCCAGCAGCCTAGGAGGGGTGGGTGAAAAACTGTTTTTT
CDR3 protein: CASSLGGVGEKLFF

D gene: NA
V gene: TRBV30
J gene: TRBJ2-7
clone size: few
CDR3 DNA: TGTGCCTGGAGTGTAGGGTCAGGGGCTTTTGAGCAGTACTTC
CDR3 protein: CAWSVGSGAFEQYF

D gene: TRBD2
V gene: TRBV6-6
J gene: TRBJ2-7
clone size: once
CDR3 DNA: TGTGCCAGCAAACTAGCGGGAGATGCCGAGCAGTACTTC
CDR3 protein: CASKLAGDAEQYF

D gene: NA
V gene: TRBV19
J gene: TRBJ1-2
clone size: NA
CDR3 DNA: TGTGCCAGTAGTCCCACAGGGCCGGGATATGGCTACACCTTC
CDR3 protein: CASSPTGPGYGYTF

D gene: NA
V gene: TRBV30
J gene: TRBJ1-3
clone size: NA
CDR3 DNA: TGTGCCTGGAGTCAAGGAGGGTGGAGAAACACCATATATTTT
CDR3 protein: CAWSQGGWRNTIYF

D gene: TRBD1
V gene: TRBV25-1
J gene: TRBJ1-3
clone size: few
CDR3 DNA: TGTGCCAGCAGGGACAGGATATCTGGAAACACCATATATTTT
CDR3 protein: CASRDRISGNTIYF

D gene: TRBD1
V gene: TRBV6-5
J gene: TRBJ1-2
clone size: NA
CDR3 DNA: TGTGCCAGCAGGGAGACCGGGACAGGGGTCTATGGCTACACCTTC
CDR3 protein: CASRETGTGVYGYTF

D gene: NA
V gene: TRBV6-5
J gene: TRBJ1-1
clone size: few
CDR3 DNA: TGTGCCAGCAGAGTACGGACAGACACTGAAGCTTTCTTT
CDR3 protein: CASRVRTDTEAFF

D gene: NA
V gene: TRBV4-2
J gene: TRBJ1-1
clone size: NA
CDR3 DNA: TGTGCCAGCAGCAGGGGGACACACACTGAAGCTTTCTTT
CDR3 protein: CASSRGTHTEAFF

D gene: NA
V gene: TRBV6-5
J gene: TRBJ1-4
clone size: NA
CDR3 DNA: TGTGCCAGCAGTTACTCGGGGGCGAATAATGAAAAACTGTTTTTT
CDR3 protein: CASSYSGANNEKLFF

D gene: NA
V gene: TRBV10-3
J gene: TRBJ1-2
clone size: few
CDR3 DNA: TGTGCCATCAGTGTAGAGACAGGCGCCTATGGCTACACCTTC
CDR3 protein: CAISVETGAYGYTF

D gene: TRBD2
V gene: TRBV18
J gene: TRBJ2-1
clone size: once
CDR3 DNA: TGTGCCAGCTCACCACTGACTAGCGGGAGAGCTGAGCAGTTCTTC
CDR3 protein: CASSPLTSGRAEQFF

D gene: TRBD2
V gene: TRBV7-9
J gene: TRBJ2-3
clone size: once
CDR3 DNA: TGTGCCAGCTTAAGCGGGAGATTATCTAGCACAGATACGCAGTATTTT
CDR3 protein: CASLSGRLSSTDTQYF

D gene: TRBD1
V gene: TRBV28
J gene: TRBJ2-7
clone size: NA
CDR3 DNA: TGTGCCAGCGGGGACAGGGGGAAGGACGAGCAGTACTTC
CDR3 protein: CASGDRGKDEQYF